This T cell receptor (beta chain) appears in the sequencing data of a study of response to subunit inactivated influenza vaccine. One entry per CDR3 protein results from TCRdb running MiXCR on the RT-PCR reads. Of 200,000 to 300,000 distinct CDR3 sequences listed, roughly an eighth are singletons. This CDR3 contains 14 residues. The V end was cut by 5 bases, the J end by 9 bases, with 20 bases between. In germline, CDR1 is DFQATT, CDR2 SNEGSKA (reference sequence). The chain uses TRBV20-1 and TRBJ2-4; D gene unclear. The source of this sequence is a man aged 50 or older who received an inactivated influenza vaccine. The sequenced sample was non-naive T cells sorted from PBMCs, obtained 14 to 15 days before vaccination. The CDR3 DNA sequence: TGCAGTGCTGTCCCACCTAGGGAAGGGTTCATTCAGTACTTC. Encoded protein: CSAVPPREGFIQYF.